The 32 T cell receptor beta chains given below trace back to one sample, sequenced in a study of beta chain features in type 1 diabetes. The investigators reverse transcribed all of the isolated RNA, so they sequenced expressed TCRB transcripts. Sequencing used immunoSEQ multiplex PCR; TCRdb keeps in-frame clones, though not all of them. This sample has about 340,000 clones, with approximately 9.7% found just once. General observations from the study: When Type 1 diabetes patients were examined, their TCRB CDR3s proved moderately but significantly shorter in all four CD4+ subsets.

For these receptors, no antigen is known. The specimen was central memory CD4+ T cells from blood. These receptors came from a man aged 25 to 40 with type 1 diabetes.

This clone was seen more than once but under ten times. The rearrangement joins TRBV1 to TRBJ1-1. TRBV1 is a pseudogene segment. The CDR3 length is 17 residues. CDR3 loop: CTSSQGVDRLLNTEAFF. The CDR3 DNA follows: TGCACCAGCAGCCAAGGGGTCGATCGGCTGTTGAACACTGAAGCTTTCTTT.

This clone showed up just a few times. The J gene is TRBJ2-6, the V gene TRBV6-1; 7 positions match TRBD1. The germline gives CDR1 MNHNS, CDR2 SASEGT. CDR3 size: 16 residues. J was trimmed by 0 bases and V by 4 bases; bases with no gene match: 3. CDR3 sequence: CASSGQGSSGANVLTF. As DNA, the CDR3 is TGTGCCAGCAGTGGACAGGGTAGCTCTGGGGCCAACGTCCTGACTTTC.

V and J are TRBV5-1 and TRBJ2-5, with 13 nucleotides matching TRBD2. The CDR3 extends over 16 amino acids. V dropped 4 bases and J dropped 4; count of bases not matched to a gene: 7. The germline gives CDR1 SGHRS, CDR2 YFSETQ. The CDR3 DNA is TGCGCCAGCAGCGAGGGACTAGCGGGGATTACAGAGACCCAGTACTTC. Translation: CASSEGLAGITETQYF.

The chain recombines TRBV7-2 with TRBJ2-7; the D is unclear. Germline V gives CDR1 SGHTA, CDR2 FQGNSA. V was shortened by 5 bases and J by 0 bases, with 11 bases between the two germline ends. The CDR3 length is 14 residues. The CDR3 bases are TGTGCCAGCAGCCTCAGACCGGACTCCTACGAGCAGTACTTC. It is translated as CASSLRPDSYEQYF.

CDR3 DNA sequence: TGTGCCAGCAGCCCGTTTAGACAGGGAAACACTGAAGCTTTCTTT. Translation gives CASSPFRQGNTEAFF. The chain combines TRBV7-2 with TRBJ1-1, with 7 bases aligning to TRBD1. The CDR3 contains 15 residues. J gave up 2 bases and V 5 bases, and 8 bases lay outside the gene matches. The V gene's germline CDR1 is SGHTA and CDR2 FQGNSA.

This clone was counted a few times. The CDR3 DNA follows: TGTGCCAGCACCCTAACCCGGACGGCGACTAACTATGGCTACACCTTC. Translated: CASTLTRTATNYGYTF. V and J are TRBV7-9 and TRBJ1-2, with unresolved D. There are 16 residues in the CDR3. The germline V gene encodes CDR1 SEHNR and CDR2 FQNEAQ (reference sequence). Trimming removed 7 bases from V and 0 bases from J, with 18 bases in between.

The CDR3 reads CASSSQGANYGYTF. The DNA of the CDR3 is TGTGCCAGCAGCTCACAGGGGGCGAACTATGGCTACACCTTC. The chain carries TRBV6-6 and TRBJ1-2; TRBD1 matches 9 bases. Germline lookup yields CDR1 MNHNY and CDR2 SVGAGI (reference sequence). V lost 6 bases, J lost 2 bases, and 4 bases stayed unmatched. The CDR3 sequence is 14 residues long.

This clone was recorded a few times. This chain joins TRBV4-2 and TRBJ1-3; 7 bases fit TRBD1. This CDR3 is built from 21 residues. Germline V lookup: CDR1 LGHNA, CDR2 YNFKEQ. J gave up 4 bases and V 4 bases, and 25 bases lay outside the gene matches. For the CDR3, the DNA is TGTGCCAGCAGCCGAGACCAACTCCGGGACAGCGTCCTTAACGCGGGAAACACCATATATTTT. Translation gives CASSRDQLRDSVLNAGNTIYF.

This chain uses TRBV5-4 with TRBJ2-7; a weak D match, TRBD1 (6 bases). In germline, CDR1 is SGHNT, CDR2 YYREEE (reference sequence). The CDR3 spans 13 residues. Trimming took off 4 bases at V and 0 bases at J, with 8 bases between the two ends. Here the CDR3 DNA reads TGTGCCAGCAGCGGACAGAGCTCCTACGAGCAGTACTTC. Its translation is CASSGQSSYEQYF. Together with reference TRBV5-4 and TRBJ2-7, the CDR3 gives the full variable domain: ETGVTQSPTHLIKTRGQQVTLRCSSQSGHNTVSWYQQALGQGPQFIFQYYREEENGRGNFPPRFSGLQFPNYSSELNVNALELDDSALYLCASSGQSSYEQYFGPGTRLTVT.

The chain uses TRBV7-2 and TRBJ2-5; D possibly matches TRBD1 or TRBD2 (5 bases each). CDR3 length: 13 residues. V was trimmed by 5 bases and J by 5 bases, leaving 12 bases between them. The germline V gene encodes CDR1 SGHTA and CDR2 FQGNSA. The CDR3 region is CASSRGDWETQYF. CDR3 sequence (DNA): TGTGCCAGCAGCAGAGGGGATTGGGAGACCCAGTACTTC.

The table lists this clone with a few counts. The V call is TRBV5-6, the J call TRBJ2-7, with TRBD1 as a possible D gene (6 bases). The CDR3 consists of 14 residues. The V gene's germline CDR1 is SGHDT and CDR2 YYEEEE. V lost 4 bases to trimming and J lost 1 base, with 12 bases between them. The DNA for the CDR3 is TGTGCCAGCAGCATGGGACACACGTCCTACGAGCAGTACTTC. Residues: CASSMGHTSYEQYF. The entire variable domain, with the rest obtained from reference TRBV5-6 and TRBJ2-7, is as follows: DAGVTQSPTHLIKTRGQQVTLRCSPKSGHDTVSWYQQALGQGPQFIFQYYEEEERQRGNFPDRFSGHQFPNYSSELNVNALLLGDSALYLCASSMGHTSYEQYFGPGTRLTVT.

The V gene is TRBV7-2, the J gene TRBJ2-2; D unclear. The germline V gene has CDR1 SGHTA and CDR2 FQGNSA. The CDR3 length is 14 residues. V was cut by 8 bases and J by 1 base, with 11 bases left in between. The CDR3 spells CASGPPGNTGELFF. The DNA for the CDR3 is TGTGCCAGCGGCCCCCCAGGGAACACCGGGGAGCTGTTTTTT.

This clone appeared a few times. The chain employs TRBV5-1 and TRBJ1-2; no reliable D call. The germline V and J ends were trimmed by 4 bases and 2 bases, with 6 bases remaining between them. Germline CDR1 SGHRS, CDR2 YFSETQ. This CDR3 region has 12 residues. CDR3 sequence (DNA): TGCGCCAGCAGCCCGGAGAACTATGGCTACACCTTC. Its translation is CASSPENYGYTF. Together with reference TRBV5-1 and TRBJ1-2, the CDR3 gives the full variable domain: KAGVTQTPRYLIKTRGQQVTLSCSPISGHRSVSWYQQTPGQGLQFLFEYFSETQRNKGNFPGRFSGRQFSNSRSEMNVSTLELGDSALYLCASSPENYGYTFGSGTRLTVV.

This sequence joins TRBV7-2 and TRBJ1-6; D uncertain. This CDR3 has 15 residues. Germline CDR1 is SGHTA and CDR2 is FQGNSA. V lost 3 bases to trimming and J lost 0 bases, with 6 bases between them. For the CDR3, the DNA is TGTGCCAGCAGCTTCGGTAGCTCCTATAATTCACCCCTCCACTTT. This encodes CASSFGSSYNSPLHF.

This clone came up a few times. The gene calls are TRBV28 and TRBJ2-7; D perhaps matches TRBD1 (5 bases). This CDR3 is built from 12 residues. CDR1 and CDR2 (germline): MDHEN, SYDVKM. Trimming left V 4 bases short and J 4 bases short, with 8 bases between. The CDR3 loop is CASSSTGYEQYF. CDR3 DNA: TGTGCCAGCAGTTCAACAGGTTACGAGCAGTACTTC.

V usage is TRBV29-1 and J usage is TRBJ2-5; D is possibly TRBD1 or TRBD2 (5 bases each). The CDR3 loop spans 14 amino acids. Deletions cut 5 bases from V and 7 bases from J, with 20 bases between. Germline V gives CDR1 SQVTM, CDR2 ANQGSEA. CDR3 in amino acids: CSVYGTANRGTQYF. The CDR3 DNA reads as TGCAGCGTTTACGGGACCGCAAATCGAGGGACCCAGTACTTC.

This clone was counted many times. The V gene is TRBV2, the J gene TRBJ1-4; unclear D gene. Trimming shortened V by 4 bases and J by 8 bases, and 14 bases separated the two germline ends. The CDR3 length is 14 residues. In germline, CDR1 is SNHLY, CDR2 FYNNEI. The CDR3, as DNA: TGTGCCAGCAGTGTTGCCAGGCCGAGGGAAAAACTGTTTTTT. This codes for CASSVARPREKLFF.

This clone appeared a few times. This chain connects TRBV7-2 to TRBJ2-2; TRBD2 matches 12 bases. The CDR3 runs 18 residues. Germline CDR1 and CDR2: SGHTA and FQGNSA. J lost 1 base, V lost 4 bases, and 7 bases had no gene match. The CDR3: CASSSISGLAGNTGELFF. In nucleotides, the CDR3 is TGTGCCAGCAGCTCAATATCGGGACTAGCGGGGAACACCGGGGAGCTGTTTTTT.

In this sample, this clone turned up a few times. The rearrangement joins TRBV9 to TRBJ2-3, with D possibly TRBD2 on 5 matching bases. This CDR3 is built from 16 residues. Germline-derived CDR1 and CDR2 are SGDLS and YYNGEE. V was clipped by 0 bases and J by 4 bases, with 15 bases between them. The CDR3 sequence is CASSVESQKGADTQYF. CDR3 coding DNA: TGTGCCAGCAGCGTAGAGTCTCAGAAGGGAGCAGATACGCAGTATTTT. The entire variable domain, with the rest obtained from reference TRBV9 and TRBJ2-3, is as follows: DSGVTQTPKHLITATGQRVTLRCSPRSGDLSVYWYQQSLDQGLQFLIQYYNGEERAKGNILERFSAQQFPDLHSELNLSSLELGDSALYFCASSVESQKGADTQYFGPGTRLTVL.

J is TRBJ2-2 and V is TRBV2; the match to TRBD1 covers 7 bases. The germline V gene encodes CDR1 SNHLY and CDR2 FYNNEI. The V and J ends lost 6 bases and 2 bases, in that order; junction bases with no gene match: 3. The CDR3 consists of 14 residues. The DNA for the CDR3 is TGTGCCAGCAGGTGGGACAGCAACACCGGGGAGCTGTTTTTT. It codes for CASRWDSNTGELFF.

The chain employs TRBV27 and TRBJ2-2; 7 nucleotides agree with TRBD1. The CDR3 covers 15 residues. After removal of 6 bases from V and 5 bases from J, the junction contained 9 bases not matched to a gene. Germline V gene lookup returns CDR1 MNHEY and CDR2 SMNVEV (reference sequence). This CDR3 is CASRPTGWGTGELFF. The CDR3 DNA sequence: TGTGCCAGCAGACCGACAGGGTGGGGAACCGGGGAGCTGTTTTTT.

The chain couples TRBV2 to TRBJ1-1; D perhaps matches TRBD1 (6 bases). With 3 bases removed from V and 5 bases from J, the gap between germline ends came to 16 bases. Germline CDR1 reads SNHLY; CDR2 reads FYNNEI. The CDR3 runs 15 residues. CDR3 DNA: TGTGCCAGCAGTGAGGGGGCGGGATGGAGGACTGAAGCTTTCTTT. It encodes CASSEGAGWRTEAFF.

This clone was counted only a few times. The chain uses TRBV29-1 and TRBJ2-3, with unresolved D. Germline CDR1 reads SQVTM; CDR2 reads ANQGSEA. V gave up 1 base and J gave up 2 bases, with 10 bases separating them. This CDR3 region has 14 residues. Here the CDR3 DNA reads TGCAGCGTTGAAGGGTCCCGTCTCACAGATACGCAGTATTTT. This encodes CSVEGSRLTDTQYF.

The rearrangement uses TRBV4-3 and TRBJ1-2, with 7 bases aligning to TRBD1. With 0 bases clipped from V and 5 bases from J, the junction kept 12 bases outside the gene matches. CDR1 LGHNA and CDR2 YSLEER come from the germline V gene. The CDR3 contains 17 residues. The DNA of the CDR3 is TGCGCCAGCAGCCAAGACACGAGAAACAGGGGTATTTATGGCTACACCTTC. Protein: CASSQDTRNRGIYGYTF.

To note about this clone: Possible read error: a much larger clone is one base away. Other DNA sequences of this sample code for an identical CDR3. The chain is built from TRBV11-2 and TRBJ2-3; D is unresolved. Germline CDR1 reads SGHAT; CDR2 reads FQNNGV. With 3 bases removed from V and 6 bases from J, the gap between germline ends came to 4 bases. The CDR3 runs 11 residues. The CDR3 loop is CASSFSDTQYF. The CDR3 DNA reads TGTGCCAGCAGCTTCTCTGATACGCAGTATTTT.

V is TRBV2 and J is TRBJ2-5; 13 bases align to TRBD2. J gave up 5 bases and V 5 bases, and 8 bases lay outside the gene matches. The CDR3 is 16 residues long. CDR1 and CDR2 (germline): SNHLY, FYNNEI. The DNA for the CDR3 is TGTGCCAGCAGTCCGATGACTAGCGGGGGGTGGGAGACCCAGTACTTC. Its translation: CASSPMTSGGWETQYF.

This clone was detected only a few times. The chain is built from TRBV15 and TRBJ1-1; D unclear. Trimming took 4 bases from V and 7 from J, leaving 13 bases between them. The CDR3 is 13 amino acids. Germline values: CDR1 LNHNV, CDR2 YYDKDF (reference sequence). The CDR3 loop is CATSTNSGREAFF. As DNA, the CDR3 is TGTGCCACCAGCACTAATTCCGGACGTGAAGCTTTCTTT.

This clone was seen only a few times. A much larger clone differs by one base, so this may be a read error. This same CDR3 is encoded by further DNA sequences in the sample. This chain connects TRBV2 to TRBJ2-1; no definite D call. Germline CDR1 reads SNHLY; CDR2 reads FYNNEI. The V end was cut by 6 bases, the J end by 4 bases, with 4 bases between. The CDR3 is made up of 11 amino acids. Here the CDR3 DNA reads TGTGCCAGCAGCCCTTACAATGAGCAGTTCTTC. This translates into CASSPYNEQFF.

V gene TRBV7-6 combines with J gene TRBJ1-4, with 7 bases that match TRBD1. Germline CDR1 SGHVS, CDR2 FNYEAQ. J was trimmed by 7 bases and V by 2 bases; bases with no gene match: 7. CDR3 length: 15 residues. The CDR3 protein is CASSLRQGGGEKLFF. CDR3 coding DNA: TGTGCCAGCAGCTTACGACAGGGCGGCGGTGAAAAACTGTTTTTT.

The genes are TRBV29-1 and TRBJ1-1; 8 bases map to TRBD1. In germline, CDR1 is SQVTM, CDR2 ANQGSEA. The junction had 13 bases not matched to a gene; V was cut back by 4 bases and J by 0 bases. This CDR3 has 17 residues. The CDR3 DNA sequence: TGCAGCGTTGCGGGAATATCGGGACAGGCCCTGAACACTGAAGCTTTCTTT. This codes for CSVAGISGQALNTEAFF. Supplemented by reference TRBV29-1 and TRBJ1-1, the full variable domain reads SAVISQKPSRDICQRGTSLTIQCQVDSQVTMMFWYRQQPGQSLTLIATANQGSEATYESGFVIDKFPISRPNLTFSTLTVSNMSPEDSSIYLCSVAGISGQALNTEAFFGQGTRLTVV.

This chain links TRBV28 with TRBJ1-4; weak D call: TRBD1 (5 bases). The CDR3 has 13 amino acids. V lost 7 bases to trimming and J lost 8 bases, with 14 bases between them. Germline V lookup: CDR1 MDHEN, CDR2 SYDVKM. The CDR3 DNA reads as TGTGCCAGCAAGGCCAGGGTGGGCGAAAAACTGTTTTTT. Translation: CASKARVGEKLFF.

The CDR3 region is CASSGQVTQYF. CDR3 sequence (DNA): TGTGCCAGCAGCGGCCAAGTTACGCAGTATTTT. V gene TRBV25-1 combines with J gene TRBJ2-3, with D hard to call. CDR3 length equals 11 residues. The V end was cut by 6 bases, the J end by 8 bases, with 9 bases between. Germline V lookup: CDR1 MGHDK, CDR2 SYGVNS.